This T cell receptor (beta chain) was found in a study of blood T cell repertoires in COVID-19. Study context: Material from acute and convalescent COVID-19 was sourced from the United States, Italy and Spain.

J was trimmed by 14 bases and V by 8 bases; bases with no gene match: 11. The germline gives CDR1 WNHNN, CDR2 SYGVQD (reference sequence). CDR3 length: 12 residues. Original processing methods: It was from reference gene primer amplification that nucleated cell counts were estimated. The repertoire was sequenced with immunoSEQ multiplex PCR; TCRdb's copy has only in-frame clones and lacks some. That table furnishes V, J and clone size, whereas the DNA furnished D and trimming. The top ten clones hold about 9% of a sample with 200,000 to 250,000 clones, roughly 77% of them seen once. V gene TRBV10-1 combines with J gene TRBJ1-4, with TRBD1 matching over 7 bases. The clonotype originates from a man between 35 and 55 years old who had recovered from COVID-19. The sequenced sample was PBMCs or T cells enriched from blood (not recorded which). CDR3 amino acids: CASWDRLRLLFF. The DNA of the CDR3 is TGCGCCAGCTGGGACAGACTCCGTCTGCTGTTTTTT.